What follows describes a single T cell receptor (beta chain). This CDR3 region has 16 residues. The germline gives CDR1 MNHEY, CDR2 SVGAGI. Germline trimming cut 2 bases from V and 7 bases from J; bases unmatched to any gene: 7. The entry originates in a study of shared T cell receptors in the human thymus. Clones were sequenced by immunoSEQ multiplex PCR, and TCRdb holds only the in-frame ones, with some missing. The table shows more than 550,000 clones, with 70% to 90% occurring only once. A further study also used this sample, focusing on human thymus T cells. That source adds: Corrective cardiac surgery supplied the resected thymus tissue. An apparent bias in V and J gene usage was seen in thymic and blood repertoires.

The sequence was collected from a girl under three years old with a congenital heart defect. This sequence joins TRBV6-5 and TRBJ1-6, with 8 bases that match TRBD1. What was sequenced was thymocytes. As DNA, the CDR3 is TGTGCCAGCAGTTACGGAAAACAGGGGGACAATTCACCCCTCCACTTT. The encoded protein is CASSYGKQGDNSPLHF.